This T cell receptor (beta chain) stems from a study of breast tumors, draining lymph nodes, adjacent tissues. Each CDR3 protein is one row after TCRdb ran MiXCR on the multiplex PCR reads. This sample yields approximately 190,000 distinct CDR3 sequences, of which 31% are seen a single time; about 4.3% belongs to the top ten. Germline CDR1 reads GTSNPN; CDR2 reads SVGIG (reference sequence). This CDR3 has 11 amino acids. J lost 6 bases, V lost 3 bases, and 2 bases had no gene match. Axillary draining lymph nodes of breast cancer patients supplied the node samples. This clonotype occurred many times. The source of this sequence is a female donor with breast cancer. Some clones in this sample may be carry-over from other donors' samples. The V gene is TRBV30, the J gene TRBJ2-7, with TRBD2 matching over 7 bases. The sequencing sample was made of axillary lymph node tissue. In DNA, the CDR3 is TGTGCCTGGAGCGGACTAGTCGAGCAGTACTTC. It translates to CAWSGLVEQYF.